The 18 T cell receptor beta chains presented below share a single source sample, sequenced in a study of esophageal squamous cell carcinoma under preoperative chemotherapy. MiXCR was run by TCRdb on the PCR reads, yielding one entry per CDR3 protein. This table holds about 30,000 distinct CDR3 sequences, 45% to 55% found once. Time point reported: before preoperative PTX-NDP chemotherapy. This specimen was collected from a patient given preoperative chemotherapy. The receptors were sampled from a human donor with esophageal squamous cell carcinoma. The donor label of this sample is uncertain.

A few counts support this clonotype. The gene calls are TRBV5-6 and TRBJ2-3, with unresolved D. This CDR3 is built from 15 residues. The germline CDR1 and CDR2 sequences are SGHDT and YYEEEE. Trimming left V 2 bases short and J 0 bases short, with 10 bases between. As DNA, the CDR3 is TGTGCCAGCAGCTTAGAGGCATCTAGCACAGATACGCAGTATTTT. Protein product: CASSLEASSTDTQYF.

By its share, this clonotype is medium-sized (0.01 to 0.1%). The chain joins TRBV7-6 to TRBJ2-1; 7 bases line up with TRBD2. The germline gives CDR1 SGHVS, CDR2 FNYEAQ. This CDR3 has 13 residues. Losses at the gene ends were 3 bases for V and 7 bases for J; bases not matched to a gene: 3. In nucleotides, the CDR3 is TGTGCCAGCAGCTTGGGACTATCTAATGAGCAGTTCTTC. Protein sequence: CASSLGLSNEQFF.

The rearrangement joins TRBV7-9 to TRBJ2-5; possible D gene TRBD2, 6 bases. The end of the DNA aligns better with TRBJ2-1, so the J call may be wrong. The CDR3 length is 17 residues. From germline, CDR1 is SEHNR and CDR2 FQNEAQ (reference sequence). The chain's CDR3 is CASSLGTAGKGYNEQFF. CDR3 in DNA: TGTGCCAGCAGCTTAGGAACAGCGGGCAAAGGCTACAATGAGCAGTTCTTC.

V usage is TRBV11-3 and J usage is TRBJ2-4; 8 bases align to TRBD2. This CDR3 has 18 amino acids. The J segment lost 13 bases and the V segment lost 4 bases, leaving 24 bases of the junction unmatched. Germline CDR1 SGHNT, CDR2 YENEEA. The CDR3 DNA follows: TGTGCCAGCAGCTCCCTCGGGAGGGGGGGCCGAGACAAAAACACCCAGTACTTC. Translation gives CASSSLGRGGRDKNTQYF.

The CDR3 nucleotides read TGTGCCAGCAGTCCTCGACAGAACACAGATACGCAGTATTTT. Its translation: CASSPRQNTDTQYF. The chain recombines TRBV12-3 or TRBV12-4 with TRBJ2-3, with a tentative D call TRBD1 (5 bases). The CDR3 extends over 14 amino acids. V dropped 5 bases and J dropped 2 bases, with 11 bases sitting between them.

This clonotype is deemed medium-sized (0.01 to 0.1%). V is TRBV7-2 and J is TRBJ2-5, with TRBD1 matching over 8 bases. V lost 4 bases and J lost 3; bases outside the gene matches: 1. The CDR3 totals 13 residues. Per germline, CDR1 SGHTA and CDR2 FQGNSA. The CDR3 bases are TGTGCCAGCAGCTCGACAGGGGAAGAGACCCAGTACTTC. Residues: CASSSTGEETQYF.

This clonotype is medium-sized in the sample. CDR3 amino acids: CASSLSLGLVEETQYF. The CDR3, as DNA: TGTGCCAGCAGCTTAAGCCTGGGACTAGTTGAGGAGACCCAGTACTTC. The V call is TRBV7-8, the J call TRBJ2-5; 8 positions agree with TRBD2. The trim removed 2 bases at V and 5 bases at J, leaving 10 bases unmatched. The length of the CDR3 is 16 residues. CDR1 is SGHVS and CDR2 is FQNEAQ in the germline V gene. Full variable domain (outside the CDR3, taken from reference TRBV7-8 and TRBJ2-5): GAGVSQSPRYKVAKRGQDVALRCDPISGHVSLFWYQQALGQGPEFLTYFQNEAQLDKSGLPSDRFFAERPEGSVSTLKIQRTQQEDSAVYLCASSLSLGLVEETQYFGPGTRLLVL.

The rearrangement uses TRBV11-3 and TRBJ2-5, with D tentatively TRBD1 (6 bases). The J call may be faulty, since TRBJ2-4 better matches the DNA end. CDR3 length equals 18 residues. Germline CDR1 reads SGHNT; CDR2 reads YENEEA. The CDR3 DNA reads as TGTGCCAGCAGCTCCCTCGACAGGTGGGGCCGTGACCAAAACATTCAGTACTTC. It yields the protein CASSSLDRWGRDQNIQYF.

This clonotype was counted at least ten times. The V and J genes are TRBV7-6 and TRBJ2-3; 9 positions agree with TRBD1. The CDR3 contains 15 residues. J was trimmed by 7 bases and V by 4 bases; bases with no gene match: 9. Germline lookup yields CDR1 SGHVS and CDR2 FNYEAQ. CDR3 residues: CASSYWTGAPNTQYF. As DNA, the CDR3 is TGTGCCAGCAGCTACTGGACAGGGGCGCCAAATACGCAGTATTTT.

This clonotype has at least ten counts. V is TRBV6-1 and J is TRBJ2-1; the match to TRBD2 covers 13 bases. Unmatched junction bases numbered 5, after V lost 8 bases and J lost 10 bases. This CDR3 is 13 amino acids long. CDR1 is MNHNS and CDR2 is SASEGT in the germline V gene. The CDR3 loop reads CASFGTSGNEQFF. In nucleotides, the CDR3 is TGTGCCAGCTTTGGGACTAGCGGGAACGAGCAGTTCTTC.

The chain recombines TRBV6-2 or TRBV6-3 with TRBJ2-5; the match to TRBD2 covers 10 bases. The J call is uncertain, as TRBJ2-7 better fits the DNA end. This CDR3 comprises 14 residues. Per the germline V gene, CDR1 is MNHEY and CDR2 is SVGEGT. The DNA of the CDR3 is TGTGCCAGCAGTTTTACGGGACTAGCGTACGAGCAGTACTTC. Translated: CASSFTGLAYEQYF.

This rearrangement joins TRBV7-8 to TRBJ2-5, with D perhaps matching TRBD2 (5 bases). In germline, CDR1 is SGHVS, CDR2 FQNEAQ. The V end was cut by 5 bases, the J end by 4 bases, with 17 bases between. This CDR3 has 15 residues. The chain's CDR3 is CASSPQWTGRETQYF. The CDR3 bases are TGTGCCAGCAGCCCCCAATGGACTGGTCGAGAGACCCAGTACTTC.

This clonotype has ten or more counts. The V gene is TRBV7-9, the J gene TRBJ2-1; 10 nucleotides agree with TRBD2. The CDR3 consists of 15 residues. The V gene's germline CDR1 is SEHNR and CDR2 FQNEAQ (reference sequence). Germline trimming cut 6 bases from V and 3 bases from J; bases unmatched to any gene: 5. The CDR3 reads CASSWTSGNYNEQFF. CDR3 DNA: TGTGCCAGCAGTTGGACTAGCGGAAACTACAATGAGCAGTTCTTC.

Regarding this clonotype: One junction end does not reproduce the germline sequence, and a read error may be involved. The V gene is TRBV7-2, the J gene TRBJ2-5; a possible D gene is TRBD2 (7 bases). Germline-derived CDR1 and CDR2 are SGHTA and FQGNSA. CDR3 length: 16 amino acids. DNA of the CDR3: TGTGCCAGCAGGGGACCGGGGGGCCGTGACCAAGACACCCAGTACTTC. Translating it yields CASRGPGGRDQDTQYF.

This clonotype has more than one count but fewer than ten. The junction shows a germline mismatch at one end, possibly a read error. The rearrangement uses TRBV12-3 or TRBV12-4 and TRBJ2-5, with D perhaps being TRBD1 or TRBD2 (6 bases each). This CDR3 spans 14 amino acids. The CDR3 here is CAGPGGGDQDTQYF. In DNA form, the CDR3 reads TGTGCGGGGCCCGGGGGCGGTGACCAAGACACCCAGTACTTC.

This clonotype has a count of ten or more. The gene calls are TRBV6-1 and TRBJ2-4, with a weak D call TRBD2 (7 bases). The germline gives CDR1 MNHNS, CDR2 SASEGT. There are 11 residues in the CDR3. V dropped 10 bases and J dropped 13 bases, with 17 bases sitting between them. CDR3: CATAGAYEQYF. CDR3 DNA sequence: TGTGCCACCGCGGGGGCCTATGAGCAGTACTTC.

This clonotype has a count of ten or more. A much larger clonotype is one base distant, so this may be a read error. V and J are TRBV6-1 and TRBJ2-5, with 9 positions matching TRBD1. The germline V gene has CDR1 MNHNS and CDR2 SASEGT. The CDR3 covers 15 residues. V dropped 6 bases and J dropped 11; count of bases not matched to a gene: 16. As DNA, the CDR3 is TGTGCCAGCAGAACACAGGGGGCTCCCTACAATGAGCAGTACTTC. Protein product: CASRTQGAPYNEQYF.

At least ten counts were recorded for this clonotype. The V and J genes are TRBV12-3 or TRBV12-4 and TRBJ2-5; 9 positions agree with TRBD1. This CDR3 has 16 residues. V lost 5 bases to trimming and J lost 6 bases; unmatched junction nucleotides: 13. The CDR3 region has the DNA TGTGCCAGCAGTAGAGGGGGGGACAGGGCGACGCAGACCCAGTACTTC. Residues: CASSRGGDRATQTQYF.